This T cell receptor (beta chain) is drawn from a study of OX40 agonist ivuxolimab in advanced cancers. Study information: The group had a mean age of about 60 years, ranged from roughly 20 to 79, and was around 86% male. Allowance was made for prior anti-PD-1, anti-PD-L1 or anti-CTLA-4 therapy, and 35% to 40% had some.

Only in-frame clones appear in the TCRdb table, and some are missing; sequencing was by immunoSEQ multiplex PCR. Of around 77,000 clones in the sample, roughly nine tenths are singletons; the top ten hold 0.94%. This clone was counted a single time. As yet, its antigen is unknown. Findings of the study overall: Partial responders at 0.1-3.0 mg/kg showed near-lowest clonal expansion. Expanded clones were, on average, more numerous in CD8+ T cells than in CD4+.

Looked up from germline, CDR1 is SGHRS and CDR2 is YFSETQ. V was pared by 0 bases and J by 1 base, with 13 bases of the junction left unmatched. This CDR3 contains 19 residues. This receptor was taken from an adult with an advanced solid tumor such as melanoma, head and neck, liver or kidney cancer. The material was CD4+ or CD8+ T cells sorted from blood, obtained in a trial of the OX40 agonist ivuxolimab. The chain employs TRBV5-1 and TRBJ1-5, with 7 bases fitting TRBD1. The CDR3, as DNA: TGCGCCAGCAGCTTGGAGGACCTAGACAGGGAGAAGAGCAATCAGCCCCAGCATTTT. Translation: CASSLEDLDREKSNQPQHF. Based on the CDR3 plus reference TRBV5-1 and TRBJ1-5, the full variable domain is KAGVTQTPRYLIKTRGQQVTLSCSPISGHRSVSWYQQTPGQGLQFLFEYFSETQRNKGNFPGRFSGRQFSNSRSEMNVSTLELGDSALYLCASSLEDLDREKSNQPQHFGDGTRLSIL.